Below, one T cell receptor beta chain is given with its context. Per the study methods: Amplification of reference gene primers was used by the study to estimate nucleated cell counts. Assay: immunoSEQ multiplex PCR; the TCRdb copy retains only in-frame clones and omits some. V, J and clone size reflect that table, while D and trimming were determined from the DNA. The sample includes a few hundred thousand clones, around 85% of them seen just once. This sample is drawn from a study of blood T cell repertoires in COVID-19. The overall study: Nucleic acid was either cDNA or gDNA, and it came from T cells, B-cell-depleted T cells, or PBMCs.

Allocation to cohorts depended on clinical history reported by the participants. Symptom resolution, clearance, or two negative PCRs marked donors in Cohort 3 as recovered. The CDR3 loop spans 16 amino acids. Per germline, CDR1 SGHTA and CDR2 FQGNSA. With 4 bases clipped from V and 6 bases from J, the junction kept 12 bases outside the gene matches. The sample comprised PBMCs or T cells enriched from blood (not recorded which). The chain couples TRBV7-2 to TRBJ2-7, with TRBD2 matching 10 bases. This clonotype was obtained from a woman in her forties or fifties who had recovered from COVID-19. CDR3 loop: CASSWRESGRAAEQYF. DNA of the CDR3: TGTGCCAGCAGCTGGAGAGAGAGCGGGAGGGCCGCCGAGCAGTACTTC.